Below are 7 T cell receptor beta chains sequenced from a single sample in a study of CD8 T cells in Susac syndrome. With random hexamers, roughly 0.45 to 1 ug RNA was reverse transcribed. TCRdb re-derived calls from the immunoSEQ multiplex PCR reads in MiXCR, one entry per CDR3 protein. The sample yields around 200,000 distinct CDR3 sequences, approximately 95% seen once. Material for sequencing was CD4+ T cells from PBMCs. The receptors here all came from a human donor in good health.

This clonotype was recorded once. In nucleotides, the CDR3 is TGCAGTGCTACCCCGGCAGGGTTCCCCTACGAGCAGTACGTC. Its translation is CSATPAGFPYEQYV. The chain uses TRBV20-1 and TRBJ2-7; D may be TRBD1 (5 bases). Germline V gene data show CDR1 as DFQATT and CDR2 as SNEGSKA (reference sequence). The CDR3 is 14 residues long. V was shortened by 4 bases and J by 2 bases, with 15 bases between the two germline ends.

This rearrangement joins TRBV6-6 to TRBJ1-2; 7 positions match TRBD1. The CDR3 runs 15 residues. V lost 6 bases, J lost 4 bases, and 11 bases stayed unmatched. The germline gives CDR1 MNHNY, CDR2 SVGAGI (reference sequence). The CDR3 region has the DNA TGTGCCAGCAGGTCCGGACAGGCAGAACCCTATGGCTACACCTTC. Amino acid sequence: CASRSGQAEPYGYTF.

The V gene is TRBV29-1, the J gene TRBJ1-2; tentative D call: TRBD1 (6 bases). Germline V gene data show CDR1 as SQVTM and CDR2 as ANQGSEA. Trimming cost V 0 bases and J 5 bases, with 10 bases left between them. This CDR3 is built from 13 residues. CDR3 amino acids: CSVEEPGAYGYTF. The CDR3 DNA follows: TGCAGCGTTGAAGAGCCAGGGGCTTATGGCTACACCTTC.

J is TRBJ1-4 and V is TRBV29-1; perhaps TRBD1 as D (5 bases). The CDR3 runs 12 residues. V gave up 3 bases and J gave up 11 bases, with 13 bases separating them. Germline loops: CDR1 SQVTM, CDR2 ANQGSEA. The CDR3 region is CSVESGRGKLFF. The CDR3 coding sequence is TGCAGCGTTGAGTCGGGGCGGGGTAAACTGTTTTTT.

This chain links TRBV5-1 with TRBJ2-5; no reliable D call. V lost 3 bases, J lost 2 bases, and 11 bases lay in between. This CDR3 is built from 14 residues. Germline V CDR1 and CDR2: SGHRS, YFSETQ. CDR3 amino acids: CASSSQTTQETQYF. The CDR3 nucleotides are TGCGCCAGCAGCTCCCAAACAACTCAAGAGACCCAGTACTTC.

This clonotype came up a few times. CDR3 in amino acids: CSVEGGAGSYEQYF. The CDR3 DNA reads TGCAGCGTTGAAGGTGGGGCGGGCTCCTACGAGCAGTACTTC. This sequence joins TRBV29-1 and TRBJ2-7, with D perhaps given as TRBD1 or TRBD2 (5 bases each). The V gene lost 1 base and the J gene lost 0 bases, with 10 bases spanning the gap. CDR1 SQVTM and CDR2 ANQGSEA come from the germline V gene. The CDR3 covers 14 residues.

The chain recombines TRBV3-1 with TRBJ2-7, with D perhaps TRBD2 (6 bases). Germline assignment: CDR1 LGHDT and CDR2 YNNKEL (reference sequence). Trimming removed 3 bases at V and 3 bases at J, with 12 bases between. The CDR3 loop spans 14 amino acids. The CDR3 region has the DNA TGTGCCAGCAGCCACCCGGGGGTCAGCTACGAGCAGTACTTC. It encodes CASSHPGVSYEQYF.